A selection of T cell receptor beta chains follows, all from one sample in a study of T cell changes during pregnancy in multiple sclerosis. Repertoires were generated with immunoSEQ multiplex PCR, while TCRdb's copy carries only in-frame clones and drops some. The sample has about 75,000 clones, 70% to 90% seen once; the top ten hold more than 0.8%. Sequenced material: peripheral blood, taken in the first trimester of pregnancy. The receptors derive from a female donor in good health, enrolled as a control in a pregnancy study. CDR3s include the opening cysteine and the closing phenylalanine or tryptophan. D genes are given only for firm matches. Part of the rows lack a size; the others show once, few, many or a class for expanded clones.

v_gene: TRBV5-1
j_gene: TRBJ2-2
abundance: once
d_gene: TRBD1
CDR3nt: TGCGCCAGCAGCTTTATGTTCGAGACAGGGAAGACCGGGGAGCTGTTTTTT
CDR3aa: CASSFMFETGKTGELFF

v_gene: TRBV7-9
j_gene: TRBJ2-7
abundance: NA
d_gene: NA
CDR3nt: TGTGCCAGCAGCCCGCGGGGCGGGGTGAGCTCCTACGAGCAGTACTTC
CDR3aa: CASSPRGGVSSYEQYF

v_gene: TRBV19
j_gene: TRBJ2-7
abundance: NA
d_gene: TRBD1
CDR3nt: TGTGCCAGTAGTATCAGCCGGACAGGGAGCTCCTACGAGCAGTACTTC
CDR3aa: CASSISRTGSSYEQYF

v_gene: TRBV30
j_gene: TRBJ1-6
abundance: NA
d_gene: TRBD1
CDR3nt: TGTGCCTGGACAGTTCTGCAGGGGGCGAATTCACCCCTCCACTTT
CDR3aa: CAWTVLQGANSPLHF

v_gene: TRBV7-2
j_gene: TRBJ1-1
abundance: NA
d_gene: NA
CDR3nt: TGTGCCAGCAGCGCAGGGGTGGGGGTGGCTGAAGCTTTCTTT
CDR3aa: CASSAGVGVAEAFF

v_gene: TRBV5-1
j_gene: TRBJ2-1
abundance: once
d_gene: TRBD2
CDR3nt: TGCGCCAGCAGCCCCCGACTAGGGCGGGGGGCCTACAATGAGCAGTTCTTC
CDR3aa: CASSPRLGRGAYNEQFF

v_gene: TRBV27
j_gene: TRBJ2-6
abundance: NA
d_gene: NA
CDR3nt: TGTGCCACCAGTGCGGTAGGAGGGCCTGGGGCCAACGTCCTGACTTTC
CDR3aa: CATSAVGGPGANVLTF

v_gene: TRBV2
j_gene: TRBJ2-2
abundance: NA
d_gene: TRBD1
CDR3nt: TGTGCCAGCATGGGGACAGAGAACACCGGGGAGCTGTTTTTT
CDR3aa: CASMGTENTGELFF

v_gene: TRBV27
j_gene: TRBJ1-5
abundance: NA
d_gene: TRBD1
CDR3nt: TGTGCCAGCAGTACCCGACAGGGTCGGAATCAGCCCCAGCATTTT
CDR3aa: CASSTRQGRNQPQHF

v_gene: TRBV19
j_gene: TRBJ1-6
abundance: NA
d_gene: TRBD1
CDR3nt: TGTGCCAGTAGTATTTCCTGGGACAGGGCTAATTCACCCCTCCACTTT
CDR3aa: CASSISWDRANSPLHF

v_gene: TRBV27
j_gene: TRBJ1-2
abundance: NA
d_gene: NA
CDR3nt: TGTGCCAGCAGTTTAGCGGGATCGGGCTACACCTTC
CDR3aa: CASSLAGSGYTF

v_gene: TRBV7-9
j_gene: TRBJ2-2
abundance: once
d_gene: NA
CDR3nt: TGTGCCAGCAGCTTGAGTGCCGGGGAGCTGTTTTTT
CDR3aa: CASSLSAGELFF

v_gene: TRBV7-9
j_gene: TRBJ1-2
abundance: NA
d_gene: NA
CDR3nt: TGTGCCAGCAGTGGACAGTTGAACTATGGCTACACCTTC
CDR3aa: CASSGQLNYGYTF

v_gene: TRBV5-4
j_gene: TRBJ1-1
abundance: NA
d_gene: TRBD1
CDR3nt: TGTGCCAGCAGCCACGGGACAGGGGTCACCACTGAAGCTTTCTTT
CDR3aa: CASSHGTGVTTEAFF

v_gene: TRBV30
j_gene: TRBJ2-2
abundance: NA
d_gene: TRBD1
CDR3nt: TGTGCCTGGAGTTTTCGGGTAACCCGGGACAGGGGCACCGGGGAGCTGTTTTTT
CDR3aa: CAWSFRVTRDRGTGELFF

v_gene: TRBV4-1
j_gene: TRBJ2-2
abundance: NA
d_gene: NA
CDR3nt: TGCGCCAGCAGCCCAGGTTCGACCGGGGAGCTGTTTTTT
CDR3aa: CASSPGSTGELFF

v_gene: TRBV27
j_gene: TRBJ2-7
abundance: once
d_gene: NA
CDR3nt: TGTGCCAGCAGTTTTAGCAGGGGAGGGTACGAGCAGTACTTC
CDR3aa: CASSFSRGGYEQYF

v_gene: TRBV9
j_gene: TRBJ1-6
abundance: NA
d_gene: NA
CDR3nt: TGTGCCAGCAGCGTAGGGGCCCGACCTGATAATTCACCCCTCCACTTT
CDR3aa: CASSVGARPDNSPLHF

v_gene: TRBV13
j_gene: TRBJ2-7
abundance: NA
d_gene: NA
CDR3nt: TGTGCCAGCAGCTTAGCCAGCTACGAGCAGTACTTC
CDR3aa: CASSLASYEQYF

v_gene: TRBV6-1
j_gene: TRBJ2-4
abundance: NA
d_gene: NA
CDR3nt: TGTGCCAGCAGTGAAGCGATACTAGCCAAAAACATTCAGTACTTC
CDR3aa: CASSEAILAKNIQYF

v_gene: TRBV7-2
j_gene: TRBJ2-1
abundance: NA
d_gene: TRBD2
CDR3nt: TGTGCCAGCAGCTTAGCGCTAGCGGGGGGGCCCGAGCAGTTCTTC
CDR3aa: CASSLALAGGPEQFF

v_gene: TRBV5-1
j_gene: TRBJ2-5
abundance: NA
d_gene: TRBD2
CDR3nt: TGCGCCAGCAGCCTCCTGGGACTAGCGGGAGAAGAGACCCAGTACTTC
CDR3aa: CASSLLGLAGEETQYF

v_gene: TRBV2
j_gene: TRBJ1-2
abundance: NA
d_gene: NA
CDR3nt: TGTGCCAGCAGTGAAAGCACAGGGAACTATGGCTACACCTTC
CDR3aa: CASSESTGNYGYTF

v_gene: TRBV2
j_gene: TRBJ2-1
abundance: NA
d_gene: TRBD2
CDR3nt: TGTGCCAGCAGTGAACTTAGGGGACTAGCGGGAAACAATGAGCAGTTCTTC
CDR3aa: CASSELRGLAGNNEQFF

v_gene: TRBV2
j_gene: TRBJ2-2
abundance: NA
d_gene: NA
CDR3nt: TGTGCCAGCAGTGACCGCACCGGGGAGCTGTTTTTT
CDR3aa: CASSDRTGELFF

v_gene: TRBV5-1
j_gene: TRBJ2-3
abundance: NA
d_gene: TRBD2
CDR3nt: TGCGCCAGCAGCTTGAGGACTAGCGGGGGGGCTGGAGATACGCAGTATTTT
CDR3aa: CASSLRTSGGAGDTQYF

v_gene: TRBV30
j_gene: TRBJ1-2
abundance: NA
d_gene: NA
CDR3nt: TGTGCCTGGAAGTCGGGGGGCTATGGCTACACCTTC
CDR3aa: CAWKSGGYGYTF

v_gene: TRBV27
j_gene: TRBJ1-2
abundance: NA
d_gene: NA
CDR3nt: TGTGCCAGCATTCCTTCAAAATTTCTAGGGGGAACGGATGGCTACACCTTC
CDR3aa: CASIPSKFLGGTDGYTF

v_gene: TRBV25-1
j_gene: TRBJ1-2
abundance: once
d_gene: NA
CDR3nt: TGTGCCAGCAGTGAATACCCAGGGGACGCAGGCTACACCTTC
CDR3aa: CASSEYPGDAGYTF

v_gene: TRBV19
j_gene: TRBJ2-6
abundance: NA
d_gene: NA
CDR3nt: TGTGCCAGTAGTATTCGGCTTAGGCAGACTATGGACTCTGGGGCCAACGTCCTGACTTTC
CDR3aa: CASSIRLRQTMDSGANVLTF

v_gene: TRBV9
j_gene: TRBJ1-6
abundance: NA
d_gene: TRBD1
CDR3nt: TGTGCCAGCGGTACGTTACCAGGGGGCGGGTCACCCCTCCACTTT
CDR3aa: CASGTLPGGGSPLHF

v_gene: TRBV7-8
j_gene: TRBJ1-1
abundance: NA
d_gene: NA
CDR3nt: TGTGCCAGCACCTTCAGGGGAACGAACACTGAAGCTTTCTTT
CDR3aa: CASTFRGTNTEAFF

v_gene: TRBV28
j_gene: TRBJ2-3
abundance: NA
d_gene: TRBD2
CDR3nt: TGTGCCAGCAGGATCGAGCGGGGGGGCCATACAGATACGCAGTATTTT
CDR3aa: CASRIERGGHTDTQYF

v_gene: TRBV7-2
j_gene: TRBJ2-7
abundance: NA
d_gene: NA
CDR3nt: TGTGCCAGCAGCCTACAATCAGGGGCCCGAGGGGAGCAGTACTTC
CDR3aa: CASSLQSGARGEQYF

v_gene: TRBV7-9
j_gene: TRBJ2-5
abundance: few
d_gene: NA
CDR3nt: TGTGCCAGCAGCTTAGTAACAGGGCAAGAGACCCAGTACTTC
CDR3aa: CASSLVTGQETQYF

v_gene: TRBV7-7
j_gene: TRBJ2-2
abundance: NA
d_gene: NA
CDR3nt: TGTGCCAGCAGCTCCCTCCCGGTTCCGGGGGTTGGCGGGGAGCTGTTTTTT
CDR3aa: CASSSLPVPGVGGELFF

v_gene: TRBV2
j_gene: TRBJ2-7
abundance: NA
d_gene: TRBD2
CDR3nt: TGTGCCAGCAAGTTCGCGGGGGGCCGCTCCTACGAGCAGTACTTC
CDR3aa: CASKFAGGRSYEQYF

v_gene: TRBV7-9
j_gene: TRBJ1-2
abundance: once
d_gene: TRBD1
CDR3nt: TGTGCCAGCATTCTTTCGACAGGGACAGGATGGGGCTACACCTTC
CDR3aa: CASILSTGTGWGYTF

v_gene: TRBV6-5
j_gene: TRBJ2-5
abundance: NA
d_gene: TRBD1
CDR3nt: TGTGCCAGCAGTTCCGGGACAGAAGAGACCCAGTACTTC
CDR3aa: CASSSGTEETQYF

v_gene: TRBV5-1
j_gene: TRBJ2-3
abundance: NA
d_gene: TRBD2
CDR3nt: TGCGCCAGCAGCTTGGCCCTCGGAGCGGGGGGGCCACCTAGCACAGATACGCAGTATTTT
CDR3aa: CASSLALGAGGPPSTDTQYF

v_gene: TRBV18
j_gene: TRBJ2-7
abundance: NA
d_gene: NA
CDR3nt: TGTGCCAGCTCTCGTAATACAGGTACCTACGAGCAGTACTTC
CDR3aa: CASSRNTGTYEQYF

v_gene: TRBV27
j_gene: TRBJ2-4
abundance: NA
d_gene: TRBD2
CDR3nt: TGTGCCAGCAGTCCACGACTAGCGGGAGATCGGATAGCCAAAAACATTCAGTACTTC
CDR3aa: CASSPRLAGDRIAKNIQYF

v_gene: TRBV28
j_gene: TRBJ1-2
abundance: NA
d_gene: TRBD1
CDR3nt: TGTGCCAGCAGTACAACAGGGGGGTATGGCTACACCTTC
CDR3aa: CASSTTGGYGYTF